This is a list of T cell receptor beta chains from one sample in a study of cytomegalovirus exposure and HLA in healthy donors. Only in-frame clones appear in the TCRdb table, and some are missing; sequencing was by immunoSEQ multiplex PCR. Listed are 80,000 to 100,000 clones; roughly 3% falls within the top ten. The sample consisted of PBMCs. All receptors derive from a woman under 40 in good health and CMV-seronegative. The CDR3 runs from the conserved cysteine through the conserved F or W. The D gene is left open where the match is weak. Clone size is stated in some rows and not others, as once, few, many or a class when expanded.

D	size	V	J	DNA	CDR3
.	.	TRBV6-5	TRBJ1-1	TGTGCCAGCAGTTACCTCGGGACTGAAGCTTTCTTT	CASSYLGTEAFF
.	.	TRBV14	TRBJ2-7	TGTGCCAGCAGCCAAGTACAGGACGGAGTTTCCTACGAGCAGTACTTC	CASSQVQDGVSYEQYF
.	.	TRBV4-2	TRBJ1-1	TGTGCCAGCAGCCGGGATCTAACAGGGTTACTCACTGAAGCTTTCTTT	CASSRDLTGLLTEAFF
TRBD1	.	TRBV6-1	TRBJ1-2	TGTGCCAGCAGTGAACGGGACAGGGGTAACTATGGCTACACCTTC	CASSERDRGNYGYTF
TRBD2	.	TRBV9	TRBJ2-1	TGTGCCAGCAGCGTAGCGTGGACTAGCGGGGGGGACAATGAGCAGTTCTTC	CASSVAWTSGGDNEQFF
.	.	TRBV14	TRBJ2-2	TGTGCCAGCAGTCCCGACAGGTTGGCGAAGCTGTTTTTT	CASSPDRLAKLFF
.	.	TRBV9	TRBJ2-5	TGTGCCAGCAGCGTAAGTTGGACCGGAGGGGAGACCCAGTACTTC	CASSVSWTGGETQYF
TRBD1	.	TRBV27	TRBJ1-5	TGTGCCAGCAGTATAAACAGGGGGCATAGCAATCAGCCCCAGCATTTT	CASSINRGHSNQPQHF
.	.	TRBV4-1	TRBJ2-7	TGCGCCAGCAGCCAACAGGGGCGCTACGAGCAGTACTTC	CASSQQGRYEQYF
.	.	TRBV13	TRBJ1-3	TGTGCCAGCAGCTCTCCCGAGGGGGTACGAGGAAACACCATATATTTT	CASSSPEGVRGNTIYF
.	.	TRBV5-1	TRBJ2-1	TGCGCCAGCAGCTCCGGGACAAACTCCTACAATGAGCAGTTCTTC	CASSSGTNSYNEQFF
TRBD1	.	TRBV5-4	TRBJ2-6	TGTGCCAGCAGCTTGGACAGGGGCAACGTCCTGACTTTC	CASSLDRGNVLTF
TRBD2	.	TRBV9	TRBJ2-1	TGTGCCAGCAGCTCGGGACTAGCGGGAGAGCTCTACAATGAGCAGTTCTTC	CASSSGLAGELYNEQFF
.	.	TRBV19	TRBJ1-1	TGTGCCAGTAGTTCTGGGGCAGTTGACGGGAGCAACACTGAAGCTTTCTTT	CASSSGAVDGSNTEAFF
.	.	TRBV7-3	TRBJ2-1	TGTGCCAGCAGCTCCCATCCCGGAGGCCACTCCTACAATGAGCAGTTCTTC	CASSSHPGGHSYNEQFF
.	.	TRBV6-4	TRBJ2-2	TGTGCCAGCAGTGCCTTTTCCATCGGGGGCACCGGGGAGCTGTTTTTT	CASSAFSIGGTGELFF
.	.	TRBV25-1	TRBJ2-6	TGTGCCAGCAGTGGTATCGGGGTGTCTGGGGCCAACGTCCTGACTTTC	CASSGIGVSGANVLTF
TRBD1	.	TRBV7-9	TRBJ2-5	TGTGCCAGCAGCCCTGCGGACAGGAAAGAGACCCAGTACTTC	CASSPADRKETQYF
TRBD1	.	TRBV28	TRBJ1-6	TGTGCCAGCACCCACTCTCAGGGGGGCGCATCCTATAATTCACCCCTCCACTTT	CASTHSQGGASYNSPLHF
.	.	TRBV7-5	TRBJ1-5	TGTGCCAGAAGCTTAGGGGGGGAGGGCAATCAGCCCCAGCATTTT	CARSLGGEGNQPQHF
.	medium-sized	TRBV6-1	TRBJ1-5	TGTGCCAGCAGTGCCTTTCAGCCCCAGCATTTT	CASSAFQPQHF
TRBD2	.	TRBV19	TRBJ2-7	TGTGCCAGTAGACCGAGCGGGACTAGCGGGTCCCCCTACGAGCAGTACTTC	CASRPSGTSGSPYEQYF
TRBD1	.	TRBV19	TRBJ2-1	TGTGCCAGTAGTACCGGGACAGGGGCGGGTTACAATGAGCAGTTCTTC	CASSTGTGAGYNEQFF
TRBD2	.	TRBV7-9	TRBJ2-3	TGTGCCAGCAGCCCCCGGACTAGCGGGAGAGCAGATACGCAGTATTTT	CASSPRTSGRADTQYF
TRBD2	.	TRBV6-1	TRBJ2-1	TGTGCCAGCTCCGCCCCGGGACTAGCGTCAGGTGAGCAGTTCTTC	CASSAPGLASGEQFF
TRBD1	.	TRBV6-1	TRBJ1-4	TGTGCCAGCAGTGAGGGACAGGGAAATGAAAAACTGTTTTTT	CASSEGQGNEKLFF
TRBD2	.	TRBV5-1	TRBJ2-5	TGCGCCAGCAGCTCCGGGACTAGCGGTAGCCAAGAGACCCAGTACTTC	CASSSGTSGSQETQYF
.	.	TRBV19	TRBJ2-7	TGTGCCAGTAGCGCGGGACAGCACTACGAGCAGTACTTC	CASSAGQHYEQYF
.	.	TRBV18	TRBJ2-7	TGTGCCAGCTCACCGGGTCAGGGAATCTCCTACGAGCAGTACTTC	CASSPGQGISYEQYF
TRBD2	.	TRBV4-1	TRBJ2-2	TGCGCCAGCAGCCAAAATAGCGGGAGGGCCGGCGGGGAGCTGTTTTTT	CASSQNSGRAGGELFF
.	.	TRBV7-3	TRBJ2-1	TGTGCCAGCAGCTTAAAGGTGCAGGTCGGCTCCTACAATGAGCAGTTCTTC	CASSLKVQVGSYNEQFF
TRBD1	.	TRBV28	TRBJ2-1	TGTGCCAGCAGCCGAACAGGGGCAGGGGAGCAGTTCTTC	CASSRTGAGEQFF
TRBD1	.	TRBV28	TRBJ1-4	TGTGCCAGCAGTTTCCGCCGGGACAGGGGGGATGCTAATGAAAAACTGTTTTTT	CASSFRRDRGDANEKLFF
.	.	TRBV20-1	TRBJ1-5	TGCAGTGCTGCGAGTCAGCCCCAGCATTTT	CSAASQPQHF